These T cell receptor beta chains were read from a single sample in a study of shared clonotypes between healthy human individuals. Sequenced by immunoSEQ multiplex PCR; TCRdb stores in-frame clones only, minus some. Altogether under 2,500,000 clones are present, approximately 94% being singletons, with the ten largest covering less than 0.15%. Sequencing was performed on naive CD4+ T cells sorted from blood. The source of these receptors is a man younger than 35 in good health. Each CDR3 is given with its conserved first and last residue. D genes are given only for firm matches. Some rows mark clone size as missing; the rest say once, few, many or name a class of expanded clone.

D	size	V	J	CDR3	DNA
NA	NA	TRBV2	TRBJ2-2	CASKWESNTGELFF	TGTGCCAGCAAATGGGAGTCGAACACCGGGGAGCTGTTTTTT
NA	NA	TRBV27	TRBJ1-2	CASSPSVGGRNYGYTF	TGTGCCAGCAGTCCATCCGTCGGGGGCCGTAACTATGGCTACACCTTC
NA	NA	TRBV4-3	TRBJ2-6	CASSLTSTSGANVLTF	TGCGCCAGCAGCCTAACATCCACCTCTGGGGCCAACGTCCTGACTTTC
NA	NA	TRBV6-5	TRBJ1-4	CASSYSGGKLFF	TGTGCCAGCAGTTACAGTGGTGGAAAACTGTTTTTT
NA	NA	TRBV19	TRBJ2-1	CASRGVGRWSSYNEQFF	TGTGCCAGTAGGGGCGTAGGACGGTGGAGCTCCTACAATGAGCAGTTCTTC
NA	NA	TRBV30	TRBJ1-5	CAWSAGRGYQPQHF	TGTGCCTGGAGTGCGGGCAGGGGTTATCAGCCCCAGCATTTT
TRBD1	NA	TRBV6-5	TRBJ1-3	CASIGTGVGNTIYF	TGTGCCAGCATAGGGACAGGGGTAGGAAACACCATATATTTT
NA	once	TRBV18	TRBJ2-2	CASSPEGNTGELFF	TGTGCCAGCTCACCAGAGGGAAACACCGGGGAGCTGTTTTTT
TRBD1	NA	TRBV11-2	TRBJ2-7	CASSLVFIRRDRGLYEQYF	TGTGCCAGCAGCTTAGTTTTTATACGCCGGGACAGGGGGCTATACGAGCAGTACTTC
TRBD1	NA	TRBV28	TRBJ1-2	CASSLPLGTGGLGYTF	TGTGCCAGCAGTTTACCCCTGGGCACAGGGGGCCTTGGCTACACCTTC
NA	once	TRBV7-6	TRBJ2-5	CASRHTLGGGRETQYF	TGTGCCAGCAGGCACACGTTGGGGGGGGGCCGGGAGACCCAGTACTTC
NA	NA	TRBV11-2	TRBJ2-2	CASSLMGLKNSNTGELFF	TGTGCCAGCAGCTTGATGGGCCTGAAAAATTCGAACACCGGGGAGCTGTTTTTT
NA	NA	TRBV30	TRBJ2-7	CAWTRDSRSYEQYF	TGTGCCTGGACGAGGGACTCCCGCTCCTACGAGCAGTACTTC
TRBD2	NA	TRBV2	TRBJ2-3	CASKRTSGSFADTQYF	TGTGCCAGCAAAAGGACTAGCGGGAGTTTCGCAGATACGCAGTATTTT
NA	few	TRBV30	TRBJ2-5	CAWNTVYQETQYF	TGTGCCTGGAATACAGTGTACCAAGAGACCCAGTACTTC
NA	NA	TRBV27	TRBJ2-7	CASSPIRGPGGDEQYF	TGTGCCAGCAGTCCTATTCGAGGACCCGGAGGGGACGAGCAGTACTTC
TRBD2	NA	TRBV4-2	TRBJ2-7	CASSQGLAGVSYEQYF	TGTGCCAGCAGCCAAGGACTAGCGGGGGTCTCCTACGAGCAGTACTTC
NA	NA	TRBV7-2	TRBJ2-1	CASSLGGLGYNEQFF	TGTGCCAGCAGCTTAGGGGGGTTAGGGTACAATGAGCAGTTCTTC
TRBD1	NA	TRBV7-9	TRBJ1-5	CASRGQDSQPQHF	TGTGCCAGCAGAGGACAGGATAGTCAGCCCCAGCATTTT
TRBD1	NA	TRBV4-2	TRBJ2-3	CASSLNIFRTGTSTDTQYF	TGTGCCAGCAGCCTTAACATTTTTCGGACAGGGACGTCCACAGATACGCAGTATTTT
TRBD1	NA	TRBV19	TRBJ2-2	CASSYSGQGTGELFF	TGTGCCAGTAGTTACTCGGGACAGGGGACCGGGGAGCTGTTTTTT
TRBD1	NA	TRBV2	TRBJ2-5	CASRPQGEETQYF	TGTGCCAGCAGGCCCCAGGGGGAAGAGACCCAGTACTTC
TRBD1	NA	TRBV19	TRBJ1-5	CASSTLTGESNQPQHF	TGTGCCAGTAGTACTTTGACAGGGGAGAGCAATCAGCCCCAGCATTTT
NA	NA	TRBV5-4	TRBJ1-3	CASSLTGSGNTIYF	TGTGCCAGCAGCTTAACCGGCTCTGGAAACACCATATATTTT
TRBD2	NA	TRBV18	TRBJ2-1	CASLPRLAGLAATDEQFF	TGTGCCAGCTTACCCCGACTAGCGGGATTGGCGGCGACCGATGAGCAGTTCTTC
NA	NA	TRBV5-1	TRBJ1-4	CASSSDGQSHEKLFF	TGCGCCAGCAGCTCGGACGGACAGAGTCATGAAAAACTGTTTTTT
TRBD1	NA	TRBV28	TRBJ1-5	CASSFGQGALSEPQHF	TGTGCCAGCAGTTTCGGGCAGGGGGCTCTGTCAGAGCCCCAGCATTTT
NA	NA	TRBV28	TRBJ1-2	CASSSPYGYTF	TGTGCCAGCAGTTCCCCTTATGGCTACACCTTC
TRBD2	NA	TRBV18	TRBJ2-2	CASWTGTNPGELFF	TGTGCCAGCTGGACCGGGACTAACCCCGGGGAGCTGTTTTTT
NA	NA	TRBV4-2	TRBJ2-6	CASSQDSGDFGANVLTF	TGTGCCAGCAGCCAAGATTCAGGGGATTTTGGGGCCAACGTCCTGACTTTC
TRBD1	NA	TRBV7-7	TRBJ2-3	CASSLGDRVTDTQYF	TGTGCTAGCAGCTTAGGCGACAGGGTCACAGATACGCAGTATTTT
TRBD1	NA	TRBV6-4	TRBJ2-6	CASSAQGDGANVLTF	TGTGCCAGCAGTGCACAGGGGGATGGGGCCAACGTCCTGACTTTC
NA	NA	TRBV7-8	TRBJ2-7	CASRDGGTASSYEQYF	TGTGCCAGCAGAGATGGCGGGACAGCCAGCTCCTACGAGCAGTACTTC
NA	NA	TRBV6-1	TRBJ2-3	CANRRGQLPDTQYF	TGTGCCAACCGTCGGGGGCAGTTACCAGATACGCAGTATTTT
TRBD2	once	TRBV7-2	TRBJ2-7	CASSFSLAGGGYEQYF	TGTGCCAGCAGCTTTTCTTTAGCGGGAGGGGGCTACGAGCAGTACTTC
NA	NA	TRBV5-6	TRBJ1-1	CASSLGTANTEAFF	TGTGCCAGCAGCTTGGGTACGGCGAACACTGAAGCTTTCTTT
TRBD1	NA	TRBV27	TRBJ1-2	CASSNLWTGGVYGYTF	TGTGCCAGCAGTAACCTTTGGACAGGGGGCGTTTATGGCTACACCTTC
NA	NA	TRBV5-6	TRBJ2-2	CASSEAGGRRTGELFF	TGTGCCAGCAGCGAGGCCGGGGGAAGGAGGACCGGGGAGCTGTTTTTT
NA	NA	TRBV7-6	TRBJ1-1	CASSLASGNTEAFF	TGTGCCAGCAGCTTAGCGTCGGGTAACACTGAAGCTTTCTTT
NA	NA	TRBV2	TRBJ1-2	CASSEAVALNRGYTF	TGTGCCAGCAGTGAAGCCGTAGCCTTAAACCGTGGCTACACCTTC
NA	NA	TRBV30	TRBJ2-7	CAWSPSGLGEQYF	TGTGCCTGGAGTCCGAGCGGCCTGGGGGAGCAGTACTTC
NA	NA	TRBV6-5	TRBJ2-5	CASSGNPGETQYF	TGTGCCAGCTCCGGAAATCCGGGGGAGACCCAGTACTTC
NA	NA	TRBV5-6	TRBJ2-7	CASSPGRSYEQYF	TGTGCCAGCAGCCCGGGACGGTCCTACGAGCAGTACTTC
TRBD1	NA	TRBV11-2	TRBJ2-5	CATSDRGWETQYF	TGTGCCACCTCTGACAGGGGTTGGGAGACCCAGTACTTC
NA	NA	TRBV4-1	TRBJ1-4	CASSQASVNEKLFF	TGCGCCAGCAGCCAAGCCAGCGTAAATGAAAAACTGTTTTTT
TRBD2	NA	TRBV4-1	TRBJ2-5	CASSLGLAETQYF	TGCGCCAGCAGCCTCGGACTAGCGGAGACCCAGTACTTC